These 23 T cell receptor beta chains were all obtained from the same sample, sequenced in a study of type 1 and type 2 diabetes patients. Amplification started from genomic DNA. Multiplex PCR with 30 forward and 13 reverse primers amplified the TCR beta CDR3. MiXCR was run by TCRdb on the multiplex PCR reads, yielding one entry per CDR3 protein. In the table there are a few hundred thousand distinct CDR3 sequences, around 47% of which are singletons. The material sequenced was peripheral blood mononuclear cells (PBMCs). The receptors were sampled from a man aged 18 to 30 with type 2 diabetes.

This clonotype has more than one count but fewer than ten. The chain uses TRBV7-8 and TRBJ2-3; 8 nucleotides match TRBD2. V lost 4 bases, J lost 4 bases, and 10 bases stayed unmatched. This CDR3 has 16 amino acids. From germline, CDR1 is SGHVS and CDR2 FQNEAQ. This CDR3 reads CASSSLGLGRADTQYF. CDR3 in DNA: TGTGCCAGCAGCTCCTTGGGACTAGGGCGGGCAGATACGCAGTATTTT.

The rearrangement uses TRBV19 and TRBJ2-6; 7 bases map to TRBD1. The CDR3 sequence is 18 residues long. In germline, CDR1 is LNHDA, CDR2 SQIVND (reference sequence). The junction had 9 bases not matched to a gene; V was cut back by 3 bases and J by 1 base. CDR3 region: CASSILEQGSSGANVLTF. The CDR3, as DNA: TGTGCCAGTAGTATCCTAGAACAGGGGTCTTCTGGGGCCAACGTCCTGACTTTC.

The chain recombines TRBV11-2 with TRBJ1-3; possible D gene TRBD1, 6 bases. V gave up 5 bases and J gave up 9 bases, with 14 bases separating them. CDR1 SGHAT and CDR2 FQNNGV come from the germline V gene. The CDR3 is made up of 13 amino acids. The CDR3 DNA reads TGTGCCAGCAGCACCACAGGGATGATCACCATATATTTT. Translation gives CASSTTGMITIYF.

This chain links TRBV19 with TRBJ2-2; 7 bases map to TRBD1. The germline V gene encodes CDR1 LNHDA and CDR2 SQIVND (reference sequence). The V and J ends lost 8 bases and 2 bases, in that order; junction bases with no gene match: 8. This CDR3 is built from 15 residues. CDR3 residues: CASRPGQLNTGELFF. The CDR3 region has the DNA TGTGCCAGTCGGCCGGGACAGCTAAACACCGGGGAGCTGTTTTTT.

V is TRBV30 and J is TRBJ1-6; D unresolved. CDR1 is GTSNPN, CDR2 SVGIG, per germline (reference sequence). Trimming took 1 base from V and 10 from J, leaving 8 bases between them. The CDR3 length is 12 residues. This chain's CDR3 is CAWSGGTSPLHF. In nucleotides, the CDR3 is TGTGCCTGGAGTGGGGGAACCTCACCCCTCCACTTT.

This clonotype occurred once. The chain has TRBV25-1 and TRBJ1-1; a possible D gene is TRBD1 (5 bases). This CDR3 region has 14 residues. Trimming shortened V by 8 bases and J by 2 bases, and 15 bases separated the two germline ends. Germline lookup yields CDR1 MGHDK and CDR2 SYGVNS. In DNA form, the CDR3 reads TGTGCCAGCCATCTTACGGGGGGAAACACTGAAGCTTTCTTT. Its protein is CASHLTGGNTEAFF.

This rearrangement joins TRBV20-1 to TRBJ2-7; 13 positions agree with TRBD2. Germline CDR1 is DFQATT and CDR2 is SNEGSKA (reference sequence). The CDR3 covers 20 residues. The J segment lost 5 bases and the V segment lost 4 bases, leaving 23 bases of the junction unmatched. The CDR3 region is CSATGIPGLAGVEKMDEQYF. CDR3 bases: TGCAGTGCTACAGGTATTCCAGGACTAGCGGGAGTGGAGAAAATGGACGAGCAGTACTTC.

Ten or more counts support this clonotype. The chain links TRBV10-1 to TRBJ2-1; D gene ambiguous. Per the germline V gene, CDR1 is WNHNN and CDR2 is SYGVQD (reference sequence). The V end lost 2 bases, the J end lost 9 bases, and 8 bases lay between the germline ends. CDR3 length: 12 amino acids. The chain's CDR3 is CASSERHGEQFF. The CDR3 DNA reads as TGCGCCAGCAGTGAGCGTCATGGTGAGCAGTTCTTC.

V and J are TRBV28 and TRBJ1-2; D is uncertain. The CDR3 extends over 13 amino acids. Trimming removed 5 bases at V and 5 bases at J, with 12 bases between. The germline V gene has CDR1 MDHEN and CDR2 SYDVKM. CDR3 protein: CASSPADLYGYTF. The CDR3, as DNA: TGTGCCAGCAGTCCAGCGGACCTTTATGGCTACACCTTC.

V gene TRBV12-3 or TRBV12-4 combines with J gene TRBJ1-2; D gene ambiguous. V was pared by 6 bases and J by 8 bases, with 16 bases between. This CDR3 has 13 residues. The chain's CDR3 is CASSAPATSGYTF. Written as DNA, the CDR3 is TGTGCCAGCAGCGCACCCGCAACATCGGGCTACACCTTC.

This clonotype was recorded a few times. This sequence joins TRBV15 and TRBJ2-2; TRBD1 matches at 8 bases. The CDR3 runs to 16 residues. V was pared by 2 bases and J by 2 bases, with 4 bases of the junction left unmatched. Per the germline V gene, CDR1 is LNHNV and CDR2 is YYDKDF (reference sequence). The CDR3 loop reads CATSRLGTGNTGELFF. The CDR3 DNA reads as TGTGCCACCAGCAGACTAGGGACAGGAAACACCGGGGAGCTGTTTTTT.

The CDR3 DNA follows: TGTGCCAGTAAAAGTCAGGGGGCGAGCACTGAAGCTTTCTTT. Its translation is CASKSQGASTEAFF. This sequence joins TRBV19 and TRBJ1-1, with 8 bases that match TRBD1. The CDR3 runs 14 residues. J lost 4 bases, V lost 7 bases, and 8 bases had no gene match. Germline CDR1 reads LNHDA; CDR2 reads SQIVND (reference sequence).

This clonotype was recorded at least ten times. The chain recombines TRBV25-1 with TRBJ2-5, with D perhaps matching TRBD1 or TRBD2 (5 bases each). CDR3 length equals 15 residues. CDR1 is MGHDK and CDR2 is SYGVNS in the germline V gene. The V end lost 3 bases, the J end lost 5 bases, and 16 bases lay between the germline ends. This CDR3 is CASSETREKGETQYF. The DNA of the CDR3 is TGTGCCAGCAGTGAGACACGGGAAAAGGGGGAGACCCAGTACTTC.

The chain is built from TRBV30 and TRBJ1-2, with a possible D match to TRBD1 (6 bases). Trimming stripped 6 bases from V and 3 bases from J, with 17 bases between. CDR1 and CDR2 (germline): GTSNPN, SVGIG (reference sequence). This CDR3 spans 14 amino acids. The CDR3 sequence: CACPRGFGDYGYTF. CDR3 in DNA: TGTGCCTGCCCCAGGGGTTTTGGGGACTATGGCTACACCTTC.

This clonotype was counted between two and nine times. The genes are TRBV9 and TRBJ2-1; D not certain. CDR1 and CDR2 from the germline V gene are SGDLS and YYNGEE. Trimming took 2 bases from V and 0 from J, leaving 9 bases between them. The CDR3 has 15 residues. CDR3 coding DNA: TGTGCCAGCAGCGTGGACGGTGGCTCCTACAATGAGCAGTTCTTC. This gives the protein CASSVDGGSYNEQFF. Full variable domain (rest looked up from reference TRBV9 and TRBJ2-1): DSGVTQTPKHLITATGQRVTLRCSPRSGDLSVYWYQQSLDQGLQFLIQYYNGEERAKGNILERFSAQQFPDLHSELNLSSLELGDSALYFCASSVDGGSYNEQFFGPGTRLTVL.

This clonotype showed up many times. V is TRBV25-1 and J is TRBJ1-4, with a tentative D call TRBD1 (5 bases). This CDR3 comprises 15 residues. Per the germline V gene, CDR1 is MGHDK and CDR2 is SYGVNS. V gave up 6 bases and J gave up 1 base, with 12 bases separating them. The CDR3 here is CASSASGITNEKLFF. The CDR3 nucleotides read TGTGCCAGCAGCGCATCAGGGATAACTAATGAAAAACTGTTTTTT.

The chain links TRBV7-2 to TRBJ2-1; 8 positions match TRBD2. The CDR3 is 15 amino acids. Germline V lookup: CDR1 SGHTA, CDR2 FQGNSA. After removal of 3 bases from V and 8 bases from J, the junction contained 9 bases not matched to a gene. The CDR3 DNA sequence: TGTGCCAGCAGCTTTTTAACTAGCGGATCGGATGAGCAGTTCTTC. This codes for CASSFLTSGSDEQFF.

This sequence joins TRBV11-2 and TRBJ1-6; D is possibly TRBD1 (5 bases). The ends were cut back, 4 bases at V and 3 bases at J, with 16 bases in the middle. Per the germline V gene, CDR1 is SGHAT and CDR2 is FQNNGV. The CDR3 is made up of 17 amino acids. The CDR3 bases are TGTGCCAGCAGCTCCACTGGGGCTTGGTACTATAATTCACCCCTCCACTTT. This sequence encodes CASSSTGAWYYNSPLHF. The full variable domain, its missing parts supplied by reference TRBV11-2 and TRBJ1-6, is EAGVAQSPRYKIIEKRQSVAFWCNPISGHATLYWYQQILGQGPKLLIQFQNNGVVDDSQLPKDRFSAERLKGVDSTLKIQPAKLEDSAVYLCASSSTGAWYYNSPLHFGNGTRLTVT.

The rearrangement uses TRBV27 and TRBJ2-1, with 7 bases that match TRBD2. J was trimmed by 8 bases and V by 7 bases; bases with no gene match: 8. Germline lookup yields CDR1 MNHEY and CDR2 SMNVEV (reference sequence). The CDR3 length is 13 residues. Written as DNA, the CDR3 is TGTGCCAGCAAACGGGACTACCCGGATGAGCAGTTCTTC. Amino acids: CASKRDYPDEQFF.

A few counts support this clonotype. Here the CDR3 DNA reads TGTGCCATCACCGACAGGGTCTCGGAGACCCAGTACTTC. It codes for CAITDRVSETQYF. This chain links TRBV7-9 with TRBJ2-5; 7 bases line up with TRBD1. Germline CDR1 reads SEHNR; CDR2 reads FQNEAQ (reference sequence). This CDR3 spans 13 amino acids. The trim removed 10 bases at V and 5 bases at J, leaving 10 bases unmatched. The variable domain in full, with the rest retrieved from reference TRBV7-9 and TRBJ2-5, is DTGVSQNPRHKITKRGQNVTFRCDPISEHNRLYWYRQTLGQGPEFLTYFQNEAQLEKSRLLSDRFSAERPKGSFSTLEIQRTEQGDSAMYLCAITDRVSETQYFGPGTRLLVL.

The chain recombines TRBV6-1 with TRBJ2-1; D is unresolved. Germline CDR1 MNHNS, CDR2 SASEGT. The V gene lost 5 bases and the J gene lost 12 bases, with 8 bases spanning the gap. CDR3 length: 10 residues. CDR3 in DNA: TGTGCCAGCAGTCACACGGGGCAGTTCTTC. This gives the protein CASSHTGQFF.

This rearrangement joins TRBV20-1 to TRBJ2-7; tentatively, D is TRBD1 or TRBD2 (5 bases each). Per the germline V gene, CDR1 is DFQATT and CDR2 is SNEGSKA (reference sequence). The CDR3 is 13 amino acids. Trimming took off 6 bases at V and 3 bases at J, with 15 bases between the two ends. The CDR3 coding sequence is TGCAGTGCCGCAGGGACGGCGGACTACGAGCAGTACTTC. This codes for CSAAGTADYEQYF.

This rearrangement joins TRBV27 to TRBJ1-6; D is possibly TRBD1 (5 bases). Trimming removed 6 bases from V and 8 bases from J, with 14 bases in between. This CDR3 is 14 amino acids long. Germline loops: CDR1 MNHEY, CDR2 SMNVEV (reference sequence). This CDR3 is CASRAGSMDSPLHF. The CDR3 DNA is TGTGCCAGCAGAGCAGGGTCCATGGATTCACCCCTCCACTTT.